This TCR beta chain emerged from a study of cytomegalovirus exposure and HLA in healthy donors (dated by TCRdb to about 2017). Notes on the research overall: An earlier analysis of about 530 of the donors reported approximately 300 Gb of sequence data and 117 million unique TCR beta sequences obtained from about 179 million T cells. HLA typing covered class I and class II loci at four-digit resolution. A later analysis re-analyzed previously published TCR beta repertoires from 550 to 700 donors and added high-resolution HLA genotyping to study TCR occurrence patterns. A few DR-DQ haplotypes were treated as single units for association and clustering because of strong linkage in the cohort. To predict cytomegalovirus infection status, the study brought together high-throughput TCR immunosequencing, statistical association of individual TCRs with disease status, and machine learning. The T cell repertoires of 670 or so subjects were profiled by immunosequencing and related to cytomegalovirus serostatus. Alongside the repertoire data, information on donor age, sex, ethnicity and CMV serostatus was compiled. All discovery cohort repertoires had been generated using a single sequencing platform. To decide whether each TCR beta V gene segment behaved as functional or pseudogenic, an earlier analysis of nearly 600 of the donors relied on high-throughput TCR beta sequencing. Typing coverage differed by locus: A, B, C, DRB1 and DQB1 were typed in roughly 629-630 donors, DQA1 in about 550, DPA1 in approximately 610, and DPB1 in just under 480. The study aimed to test whether cataloging public T cell receptors could reveal signatures of past pathogen exposure. The genetic ancestry cluster associated with self-reported Caucasian donors included roughly four fifths of the approximately 430 genotyped donors. In a later genetic analysis, genome-wide SNP genotypes for about 55% of the roughly 700 donors were used, and that subset was treated as a discovery cohort. A separate validation cohort of 100 to 150 different subjects was used in addition to the roughly 620-subject first cohort. Rather than using new phenotypic data, the later analysis identified candidate immune exposures from TCR beta sequences and from how often those sequences occurred across donors. Across approximately 400 genotyped donors of the cohort, an average of 235,054 unique TCR beta nucleotide sequences per donor were sequenced, and approximately 17% of those sequences were non-productive. An early release covering around 630 HLA-typed donors comprised roughly 300 gigabases of sequencing data and roughly 86 million unique TCR sequences.

Concerning this clone itself: The antigen it binds to is not known. No base qualities exist here, and no much larger clone lies one base off it.

In total, just over 650 healthy bone marrow donors made up the cohort. Cohort members were all nominally healthy when sampled, although unrecorded immune exposures were likely present. Of the approximately 700 cohort members, about 290 had a positive CMV serostatus and about 350 had a negative one, while no CMV serostatus was recorded for the donor. A peripheral blood sample was collected from each donor, and TCR beta sequencing was performed on peripheral blood mononuclear cells. The Qiagen DNeasy Blood Extraction Kit was used to extract genomic DNA from the blood cell samples. The library was built by means of the immunoSEQ multiplex PCR assay. A mixture of 60 forward primers for TCR Vbeta segments and 13 reverse primers for TCR Jbeta segments was used in the multiplex PCR. A multiplex PCR assay on genomic DNA amplified the CDR3 region of rearranged TCR beta genes. On the Illumina HiSeq System, the amplified TCR beta libraries were sequenced as 87-base-pair reads. The original pipeline was this. In a later analysis, about 80 million unique TCR beta chains were counted across the approximately 670 repertoires, and roughly 11 million of these chains were shared by at least two donors. Raw reads were error-corrected and collapsed into unique sequences with a nearest-neighbor algorithm that merged closely related sequences to remove PCR and sequencing errors. Alignment of CDR3 sequences to IMGT reference sequences was used to assign V, D and J gene segments. Each retained sequence needed at least a six-nucleotide match to both a V gene segment and a J gene segment. Rearrangements were classified as productive when the CDR3 lacked stop codons and remained in frame with V and J, and all other rearrangements were classified as non-productive. Following IMGT convention, CDR3 was defined as the stretch from the second conserved V-encoded cysteine up to the conserved J-encoded phenylalanine. Sequences without an unambiguous match to a single V gene segment were excluded from the earlier analysis of approximately 600 of the donors. In an earlier analysis of approximately 590 of the donors, a V segment was called functional when productive rearrangements were above 56.7%, and segregating when the standard deviation between donors exceeded 5%. A statistical classification framework was developed to diagnose cytomegalovirus status using the catalog of TCR beta chain sequences. In a later analysis, TCR nucleotide sequences were compared against IMGT/GENE-DB human TR gene sequences so that V and J genes could be assigned. In a later analysis, CDR3 sequences and most-parsimonious VDJ recombination scenarios were assigned using the TCRdist pipeline. In a later analysis, every TCR beta chain was defined by the combination of its CDR3 amino acid sequence and its V-gene family, and reads without a unique V-gene family were dropped. In a later analysis, 550 to 650 highly shared, low-generation-probability nucleotide sequences were removed to address suspected cross-contamination and a sequencing artifact. For each public chain, a later analysis derived a clonal expansion index from normalized ranks of inferred template counts within each repertoire. A later analysis computed generation probabilities with a VDJ recombination model fitted to out-of-frame rearrangements, and checked the results against IGoR. Hypergeometric tests were used in a later analysis to score TCR-TCR, TCR-HLA and TCR-CMV co-occurrence, with a repertoire-size bias correction applied to the TCR pairs. To estimate false discovery rates, a later analysis permuted the HLA or CMV assignments 20 times. In a later analysis, co-occurring TCRs were grouped using DBSCAN, with TCRdist sequence similarity added in when clustering inside HLA-allele-positive subsets. Repertoires with fewer than 30,000 or more than 120,000 public chains, plus five repertoires with anomalous nucleotide sharing, were excluded from co-occurrence clustering. The table comes from immuneACCESS by way of TCRdb, which keeps in-frame sequences with V and J called. Part of the clones is missing from these tables; in studies checked, under half for an unresolved V gene and the rest for unknown reasons. V and J calls and clone size are copied from that table; D and trimming were computed from the DNA. The sample contains under 45,000 clones, over 55% of them found a single time. Roughly 8.9% of the sample is held by the ten biggest clonotypes.

The paper as a whole reports these results and caveats: A further reported finding was that TCR beta sequences accurately predicted the HLA-A and HLA-B alleles for most subjects in the first cohort. In a later analysis, HLA-associated TCR beta chains were found to be more clonally expanded and to have lower generation probabilities than equally common non-associated chains. A later genetic analysis associated a missense DCLRE1C variant with V-gene and J-gene trimming of TCR beta chains, and an independent cohort replicated the association. Presence/absence analyses assumed roughly uniform sequencing depth across donors, an assumption that may not hold. When HLA alleles, especially DR and DQ, strongly co-occurred, attributing TCR associations to individual alleles was difficult. In a later genetic analysis, fewer N-insertions in productive TCRs were reported among donors in an Asian-associated ancestry cluster than the approximately 710-donor mean. HLA typing was unavailable for some donors at each locus, so association tests used only the typed subset. In both the original and validation cohorts, the classifier was reported to diagnose cytomegalovirus status with high specificity and sensitivity. According to a later analysis, TCR association rates differed among HLA loci, with DRB1 alleles showing the most associated TCRs and HLA-C alleles showing the fewest. Across donors, most TCR sequences were observed very rarely, whereas some public TCRs were present in many individuals. In vitro tests confirmed that three of the cytomegalovirus-associated TCR beta chains recognize cytomegalovirus antigens. In an earlier analysis of approximately 590 of the donors, most TCR beta V segments were observed in productive rearrangements about 87% or about 30% of the time, broadly matching IMGT annotations. Because counts were too low, some 17 rarely observed V segments, including chromosome 9 orphons, were excluded from the earlier analysis of under 650 of the donors. The cohort was sequenced for TCR beta chains only, and without alpha or paired-chain data the features that could be detected were limited. Immune exposure information for the cohort was limited to CMV serostatus. According to a later analysis, most CMV-associated TCR beta chains appeared to be HLA-restricted, and the HLA associations seemed to be driven largely by CMV exposure. At a false discovery rate of 0.05, a later analysis linked some 18,000 TCR beta sequences to specific HLA alleles. Linkage disequilibrium might explain the correlated functional status among segregating V segments, but an unknown experimental factor could not be excluded. The study gave a list of some 150 TCR beta chains associated with cytomegalovirus. According to the authors, the approach could potentially be generalized to other disease states and immunological phenotypes. A cluster of highly shared sequence variants was judged likely to be a technical artifact of the sequencing pipeline. According to a later analysis, parvovirus B19, influenza, CMV and Epstein-Barr virus appeared linked to several top co-occurrence clusters.

The receptor's source is a human donor in good health. Sequencing was done on a sample of PBMCs.

The CDR3 reads CASSESSTGWNTEAFF. The DNA reads TGCGCCAGCAGTGAGTCCTCTACAGGGTGGAACACTGAAGCTTTCTTT. The sequence is built from TRBV10-1 and TRBJ1-1; the best D guess is TRBD1, with 6 bases matching. The CDR3 measures 16 amino acids from cysteine to phenylalanine. The only DNA kept is the CDR3, 48 bases in frame from the first base. CDR1 and CDR2 were assigned from the germline V gene (reference sequence) as WNHNN and SYGVQD. The trim is 0 bases for V and 1 base for J, with a gap of 12 bases between the germline ends.